This passage covers 31 T cell receptor beta chains from one sample sequenced in a study of blood T cell repertoires in COVID-19. Assay used: immunoSEQ multiplex PCR; TCRdb lists only in-frame clones, some missing. This table holds under 250,000 clones, about 90% found once. Sequenced: peripheral blood. The receptors were gathered from a man aged 25-40 years with acute or convalescent COVID-19.

V gene TRBV5-4 combines with J gene TRBJ1-6; TRBD1 aligns across 7 bases. The CDR3 loop spans 16 amino acids. CDR1 and CDR2 from the germline V gene are SGHNT and YYREEE (reference sequence). Losses at the gene ends were 0 bases for V and 9 bases for J; bases not matched to a gene: 9. CDR3 in DNA: TGTGCCAGCAGCTTGGTGGAGCAGGGGGTATTTTCACCCCTCCACTTT. Its translation is CASSLVEQGVFSPLHF.

V is TRBV28 and J is TRBJ2-1; 13 nucleotides line up with TRBD2. Germline V lookup: CDR1 MDHEN, CDR2 SYDVKM. The CDR3 has 15 residues. With V trimmed by 7 bases and J by 7 bases, 7 bases remained unmatched. The CDR3 nucleotides read TGTGCCAGCAAAGACTGGACTAGCGGGAGTAATGAGCAGTTCTTC. As protein: CASKDWTSGSNEQFF.

This clone was seen only a few times. The chain couples TRBV18 to TRBJ1-2; a possible D gene is TRBD1 (6 bases). Per germline, CDR1 KGHSH and CDR2 LQKENI. Trimming shortened V by 2 bases and J by 6 bases, and 10 bases separated the two germline ends. The CDR3 covers 13 residues. CDR3 sequence (DNA): TGTGCCAGCTCACCAAGGTCAGGGGATGGCTACACCTTC. It specifies CASSPRSGDGYTF.

In DNA form, the CDR3 reads TGTGCCAGCAGTCTCCCTGCGGTCTCTGGGGGGGCGGGCCAGCCCCAGCATTTT. Protein: CASSLPAVSGGAGQPQHF. J is TRBJ1-5 and V is TRBV28; tentatively, D is TRBD1 (6 bases). Trimming cost V 5 bases and J 7 bases, with 27 bases left between them. Germline-derived CDR1 and CDR2 are MDHEN and SYDVKM. The CDR3 consists of 18 residues.

The chain is built from TRBV28 and TRBJ1-5; 8 nucleotides match TRBD1. The CDR3 contains 17 residues. The J segment lost 0 bases and the V segment lost 3 bases, leaving 7 bases of the junction unmatched. Looked up from germline, CDR1 is MDHEN and CDR2 is SYDVKM. This CDR3 reads CASSFSGQGFSNQPQHF. The CDR3 DNA is TGTGCCAGCAGTTTCTCAGGACAGGGTTTTAGCAATCAGCCCCAGCATTTT.

This clone appeared a single time. V is TRBV7-8 and J is TRBJ1-1; D unclear. The length of the CDR3 is 13 residues. Trimming took 5 bases from V and 1 from J, leaving 8 bases between them. Germline assignment: CDR1 SGHVS and CDR2 FQNEAQ. The DNA of the CDR3 is TGTGCCAGCAGCACAATAGCGAACACTGAAGCTTTCTTT. As protein: CASSTIANTEAFF.

The chain joins TRBV3-1 (or the pseudogene TRBV3-2) to TRBJ2-7, with a weak D call TRBD1 (5 bases). Germline V CDR1 and CDR2: LGHDT, YNNKEL (reference sequence). The CDR3 extends over 15 amino acids. The germline V and J ends were trimmed by 4 bases and 4 bases, with 17 bases remaining between them. CDR3 in amino acids: CASSPRAGQTYEQYF. DNA for the CDR3: TGTGCCAGCAGCCCCCGAGCAGGACAAACGTACGAGCAGTACTTC.

This chain uses TRBV7-9 with TRBJ1-5, with D possibly TRBD1 on 5 matching bases. Germline V gene data show CDR1 as SEHNR and CDR2 as FQNEAQ (reference sequence). CDR3 length: 16 residues. V shed 3 bases and J shed 4 bases, with 16 bases lying between them. CDR3 residues: CASSLGSGRNNQPQHF. The CDR3 DNA reads TGTGCCAGCAGCTTGGGGTCAGGGCGGAATAATCAGCCCCAGCATTTT.

This chain links TRBV19 with TRBJ2-3, with 11 bases fitting TRBD2. The CDR3 extends over 19 amino acids. Germline CDR1 reads LNHDA; CDR2 reads SQIVND (reference sequence). The junction had 17 bases not matched to a gene; V was cut back by 2 bases and J by 7 bases. DNA of the CDR3: TGTGCCAGTAGTATAAGCTTGGAGTTAGCGGGAGGGCCGCTAAATACGCAGTATTTT. Its translation is CASSISLELAGGPLNTQYF.

The genes are TRBV4-1 and TRBJ2-7; 9 bases match TRBD1. J lost 1 base, V lost 4 bases, and 8 bases had no gene match. The CDR3 covers 16 residues. Germline V gene lookup returns CDR1 MGHRA and CDR2 YSYEKL. Written as DNA, the CDR3 is TGCGCCAGCAGCCGAGACGGACAGGGGACTTCCTACGAGCAGTACTTC. Translated: CASSRDGQGTSYEQYF.

This clone was seen a single time. At one boundary the junction diverges from the germline segment, which might be a read error. The chain has TRBV30 and TRBJ1-2; D is perhaps TRBD1 (6 bases). This CDR3 contains 15 residues. CDR1 and CDR2 from the germline V gene are GTSNPN and SVGIG (reference sequence). In DNA form, the CDR3 reads TGTGCCTGGAGTTTTTTACAGGGCTGGAACTCTGGCTACACCTTC. Translated: CAWSFLQGWNSGYTF.

The V call is TRBV25-1, the J call TRBJ2-5; the match to TRBD1 covers 7 bases. CDR3 length: 13 amino acids. V gave up 7 bases and J gave up 1 base; unmatched junction bases: 3. Looked up from germline, CDR1 is MGHDK and CDR2 is SYGVNS. The CDR3 loop reads CASTTGVQETQYF. Here the CDR3 DNA reads TGTGCCAGCACTACAGGGGTCCAAGAGACCCAGTACTTC.

CDR3 nucleotides: TGTGCCAGCAGTGAAGCGCGGGGGAAGCCCCAGCATTTT. Protein product: CASSEARGKPQHF. The V gene is TRBV2, the J gene TRBJ1-5; weak D call: TRBD1 (5 bases). Germline V gene lookup returns CDR1 SNHLY and CDR2 FYNNEI. The V end was cut by 0 bases, the J end by 8 bases, with 8 bases between. This CDR3 is built from 13 residues. The variable domain in full, with the rest retrieved from reference TRBV2 and TRBJ1-5, is EPEVTQTPSHQVTQMGQEVILRCVPISNHLYFYWYRQILGQKVEFLVSFYNNEISEKSEIFDDQFSVERPDGSNFTLKIRSTKLEDSAMYFCASSEARGKPQHFGDGTRLSIL.

The rearrangement links TRBV5-4 to TRBJ2-7, with D possibly being TRBD2 (5 bases). CDR3 size: 14 residues. Germline V lookup: CDR1 SGHNT, CDR2 YYREEE (reference sequence). The V gene lost 3 bases and the J gene lost 5 bases, with 15 bases spanning the gap. In DNA form, the CDR3 reads TGTGCCAGCAGCTCCGAGGGTAATTGGAACGAGCAGTACTTC. Protein: CASSSEGNWNEQYF.

CDR3 loop: CASSLPFGTGDTGELFF. The CDR3 nucleotides read TGTGCCAGCAGTCTCCCCTTCGGGACAGGGGATACCGGGGAGCTGTTTTTT. The chain recombines TRBV28 with TRBJ2-2; 10 bases match TRBD1. With V trimmed by 5 bases and J by 5 bases, 11 bases remained unmatched. Germline V lookup: CDR1 MDHEN, CDR2 SYDVKM. This CDR3 contains 17 residues.

As for this clone: A read error may produce the germline difference seen at one junction end. This sequence joins TRBV6-2 or TRBV6-3 and TRBJ1-1, with TRBD1 matching 7 bases. The CDR3 totals 15 residues. Germline V gene lookup returns CDR1 MNHEY and CDR2 SVGEGT. The chain's CDR3 is CASSNSGQWYTEAFF. DNA of the CDR3: TGTGCCAGCAGTAACTCGGGACAGTGGTACACTGAAGCTTTCTTT.

The chain carries TRBV6-2 or TRBV6-3 and TRBJ1-5, with 8 bases matching TRBD1. Germline CDR1 and CDR2: MNHEY and SVGEGT. The CDR3 covers 15 residues. Trimming took 4 bases from V and 7 from J; bases not matched to a gene: 9. The DNA of the CDR3 is TGTGCCAGCAGTTTCCAGGGGGCCTCCATCCAGCCCCAGCATTTT. This gives the protein CASSFQGASIQPQHF.

This rearrangement joins TRBV4-2 to TRBJ2-5; 8 bases fit TRBD1. Germline V gene data show CDR1 as LGHNA and CDR2 as YNFKEQ. V lost 3 bases, J lost 5 bases, and 8 bases stayed unmatched. This CDR3 region has 15 residues. The CDR3 bases are TGTGCCAGCAGCCAGGACAGGGCTACTATGGAGACCCAGTACTTC. This encodes CASSQDRATMETQYF.

About this clone: The germline gene is not matched at one end of the junction; a read error may be the cause. The rearrangement uses TRBV7-7 and TRBJ2-2, with TRBD1 identical over 7 bases. This CDR3 comprises 17 residues. From germline, CDR1 is SSHAT and CDR2 FNYEAQ (reference sequence). For the CDR3, the DNA is TGTGCTAGCAGCCCAGAGAGGGGGCCATTTTTGACCGGGGAGCTGTTTTTT. Its translation is CASSPERGPFLTGELFF.

The V gene is TRBV6-5, the J gene TRBJ1-2; possibly TRBD1 for D (5 bases). The germline CDR1 and CDR2 sequences are MNHEY and SVGAGI. V gave up 6 bases and J gave up 7 bases, with 21 bases separating them. The length of the CDR3 is 15 residues. This CDR3 reads CASSYVNRKGVGYTF. DNA for the CDR3: TGTGCCAGCAGCTACGTAAACAGGAAAGGAGTTGGCTACACCTTC.

The chain employs TRBV28 and TRBJ1-1; D remains ambiguous. Germline CDR1 and CDR2: MDHEN and SYDVKM. Trimming shortened V by 2 bases and J by 5 bases, and 6 bases separated the two germline ends. The CDR3 consists of 12 residues. In DNA form, the CDR3 reads TGTGCCAGCAGTTTACCAGGAACTGAAGCTTTCTTT. Amino acids: CASSLPGTEAFF.

This chain connects TRBV5-5 to TRBJ2-6; D perhaps matches TRBD2 (7 bases). Trimming took 4 bases from V and 2 from J, leaving 19 bases between them. CDR1 SGHKS and CDR2 YYEKEE come from the germline V gene (reference sequence). The CDR3 loop spans 18 amino acids. The CDR3 sequence is CASSPFGRGPPGANVLTF. The CDR3 region has the DNA TGTGCCAGCAGCCCCTTCGGGCGGGGGCCTCCTGGGGCCAACGTCCTGACTTTC. The variable domain in full, completed from reference TRBV5-5 and TRBJ2-6, reads DAGVTQSPTHLIKTRGQQVTLRCSPISGHKSVSWYQQVLGQGPQFIFQYYEKEERGRGNFPDRFSARQFPNYSSELNVNALLLGDSALYLCASSPFGRGPPGANVLTFGAGSRLTVL.

The rearrangement joins TRBV6-5 to TRBJ2-1; 10 bases map to TRBD1. The V gene's germline CDR1 is MNHEY and CDR2 SVGAGI. J was trimmed by 5 bases and V by 5 bases; bases with no gene match: 6. The CDR3 has 15 amino acids. The CDR3 DNA reads as TGTGCCAGCAGTCCCGGGACAGGGGATAACAATGAGCAGTTCTTC. Translation: CASSPGTGDNNEQFF.

The rearrangement uses TRBV10-3 and TRBJ2-2; D is unclear. The CDR3 extends over 13 amino acids. Germline assignment: CDR1 ENHRY and CDR2 SYGVKD. V lost 8 bases and J lost 2, with 9 bases in between. The CDR3 region is CAIGPPNTGELFF. The CDR3 DNA sequence: TGTGCCATCGGCCCACCAAACACCGGGGAGCTGTTTTTT.

The chain carries TRBV19 and TRBJ1-1, with D uncertain. Germline CDR1 and CDR2: LNHDA and SQIVND (reference sequence). This CDR3 is 15 amino acids long. Trimming left V 6 bases short and J 0 bases short, with 14 bases between. CDR3 in DNA: TGTGCCAGTAGACAGCACCTCCGCCTGAACACTGAAGCTTTCTTT. As protein: CASRQHLRLNTEAFF.

CDR3 in amino acids: CASSLGRGQETQYF. The CDR3, as DNA: TGCGCCAGCAGCTTGGGTCGGGGGCAAGAGACCCAGTACTTC. V and J are TRBV5-1 and TRBJ2-5; D is perhaps TRBD2 (6 bases). Trimming cost V 0 bases and J 2 bases, with 8 bases left between them. Germline CDR1 is SGHRS and CDR2 is YFSETQ. CDR3 length equals 14 residues.

This clone has a single count. V and J are TRBV5-4 and TRBJ1-2; TRBD1 matches at 10 bases. J lost 6 bases, V lost 5 bases, and 13 bases had no gene match. The germline gives CDR1 SGHNT, CDR2 YYREEE (reference sequence). The CDR3 contains 16 residues. The CDR3 coding sequence is TGTGCCAGCAGTCCTGGGGCGGACAGGGGGGGTCATGGCTACACCTTC. Its translation is CASSPGADRGGHGYTF.

The V and J genes are TRBV6-5 and TRBJ2-1, with TRBD1 as a possible D gene (5 bases). V dropped 10 bases and J dropped 0 bases, with 16 bases sitting between them. The CDR3 covers 15 residues. Germline-derived CDR1 and CDR2 are MNHEY and SVGAGI. CDR3 DNA: TGTGCCATTCCCCAAGGGGTTCACTCCTACAATGAGCAGTTCTTC. It translates to CAIPQGVHSYNEQFF.

The genes are TRBV30 and TRBJ2-1; 8 nucleotides line up with TRBD2. The CDR3 consists of 14 residues. Unmatched junction bases numbered 6, after V lost 3 bases and J lost 5 bases. CDR1 is GTSNPN, CDR2 SVGIG, per germline (reference sequence). CDR3 DNA: TGTGCCTGGAGCCGCGGGGGGATGAACAATGAGCAGTTCTTC. The encoded protein is CAWSRGGMNNEQFF.

The J gene is TRBJ2-1, the V gene TRBV4-2; no firm D call. Germline loops: CDR1 LGHNA, CDR2 YNFKEQ. The CDR3 contains 14 residues. Trimming removed 0 bases from V and 4 bases from J, with 7 bases in between. CDR3 sequence: CASSQESFYNEQFF. CDR3 in DNA: TGTGCCAGCAGCCAAGAATCGTTTTACAATGAGCAGTTCTTC.

The chain couples TRBV19 to TRBJ1-2; 8 bases agree with TRBD1. The length of the CDR3 is 12 residues. Germline V lookup: CDR1 LNHDA, CDR2 SQIVND (reference sequence). Germline trimming cut 4 bases from V and 8 bases from J; bases unmatched to any gene: 3. CDR3 in amino acids: CASSKDRGGYTF. As DNA, the CDR3 is TGTGCCAGTAGTAAAGACAGGGGCGGCTACACCTTC.